These 19 T cell receptor beta chains were sequenced from one sample in a study of cytomegalovirus exposure and HLA in healthy donors. Both 60 Vbeta primers and 13 Jbeta primers went into the PCR. Method: immunoSEQ multiplex PCR; TCRdb's copy keeps in-frame clones and lacks some. The data show nearly 100,000 clones, 65% to 85% seen once. Sequenced sample: PBMCs. These receptor sequences come from a woman between 55 and 75 years old in good health and CMV-seropositive.

The rearrangement uses TRBV5-4 and TRBJ2-7; D is uncertain. There are 13 residues in the CDR3. CDR1 and CDR2 (germline): SGHNT, YYREEE (reference sequence). Trimming cost V 4 bases and J 2 bases, with 10 bases left between them. The CDR3 loop reads CASSPDSPYEQYF. The CDR3 bases are TGTGCCAGCAGCCCAGACTCCCCCTACGAGCAGTACTTC.

V usage is TRBV28 and J usage is TRBJ2-3; TRBD2 matches at 12 bases. Trimming at V came to 4 bases and at J to 2 bases, leaving 7 bases not matched to a gene. In germline, CDR1 is MDHEN, CDR2 SYDVKM. The CDR3 extends over 17 amino acids. The CDR3 DNA sequence: TGTGCCAGCAGTTCTCCGACTAGCGGGGGATACACAGATACGCAGTATTTT. Translated, it gives CASSSPTSGGYTDTQYF.

This chain connects TRBV5-4 to TRBJ2-7; 7 bases map to TRBD1. The CDR3 has 14 amino acids. Germline assignment: CDR1 SGHNT and CDR2 YYREEE (reference sequence). Germline trimming cut 3 bases from V and 3 bases from J; bases unmatched to any gene: 6. CDR3 sequence reads: CASSSAAGGYEQYF. CDR3 coding DNA: TGTGCCAGCAGCTCCGCAGCAGGGGGCTACGAGCAGTACTTC.

In its sample, this clone was seen once. The chain recombines TRBV19 with TRBJ2-3; D may be TRBD1 (6 bases). With 6 bases removed from V and 1 base from J, the gap between germline ends came to 8 bases. The V gene's germline CDR1 is LNHDA and CDR2 SQIVND (reference sequence). This CDR3 is built from 13 residues. CDR3 in DNA: TGTGCCAGTAGCCACAGGGGCACAGATACGCAGTATTTT. Encoded protein: CASSHRGTDTQYF.

CDR3 amino acids: CASSPTGSGSPLHF. CDR3 sequence (DNA): TGTGCCAGCAGCCCCACGGGGAGTGGCTCACCCCTCCACTTT. This chain uses TRBV11-2 with TRBJ1-6; D remains ambiguous. In germline, CDR1 is SGHAT, CDR2 FQNNGV. CDR3 length: 14 amino acids. Trimming took off 5 bases at V and 10 bases at J, with 15 bases between the two ends.

CDR3 amino acids: CASSWGQLGQNTEAFF. CDR3 in DNA: TGCGCCAGCAGCTGGGGACAGTTGGGACAGAACACTGAAGCTTTCTTT. The chain carries TRBV5-1 and TRBJ1-1, with 7 bases that match TRBD1. CDR3 length equals 16 residues. With 3 bases clipped from V and 1 base from J, the junction kept 9 bases outside the gene matches. Germline CDR1 reads SGHRS; CDR2 reads YFSETQ. The full variable domain, its missing parts supplied by reference TRBV5-1 and TRBJ1-1, is KAGVTQTPRYLIKTRGQQVTLSCSPISGHRSVSWYQQTPGQGLQFLFEYFSETQRNKGNFPGRFSGRQFSNSRSEMNVSTLELGDSALYLCASSWGQLGQNTEAFFGQGTRLTVV.

The chain has TRBV5-4 and TRBJ1-1; D ambiguous. V was shortened by 0 bases and J by 4 bases, with 10 bases between the two germline ends. From germline, CDR1 is SGHNT and CDR2 YYREEE (reference sequence). This CDR3 region has 14 residues. CDR3 nucleotides: TGTGCCAGCAGCTTGGATCCGGGGTCCACTGAAGCTTTCTTT. Amino acids: CASSLDPGSTEAFF.

V gene TRBV2 combines with J gene TRBJ1-1; TRBD1 matches 9 bases. This CDR3 has 15 residues. The germline V gene has CDR1 SNHLY and CDR2 FYNNEI. V trimming: 7 bases; J trimming: 0 bases; junction bases outside the gene matches: 6. In DNA, the CDR3 is TGTGCCAGCACCGGGACAGGGATTTTGAACACTGAAGCTTTCTTT. It codes for CASTGTGILNTEAFF.

This clone is a singleton in its sample. V and J are TRBV4-1 and TRBJ2-3, with a weak D call TRBD2 (6 bases). This CDR3 spans 16 amino acids. Trimming cost V 0 bases and J 0 bases, with 10 bases left between them. CDR1 and CDR2 (germline): MGHRA, YSYEKL. Here the CDR3 reads CASSQDQSGSTDTQYF. The CDR3 DNA is TGCGCCAGCAGCCAAGATCAGAGCGGGAGCACAGATACGCAGTATTTT.

The chain couples TRBV5-1 to TRBJ1-3; the D is unclear. Trimming took off 0 bases at V and 0 bases at J, with 13 bases between the two ends. Germline CDR1 reads SGHRS; CDR2 reads YFSETQ. This CDR3 is built from 17 residues. This CDR3 is CASSLVPAELSGNTIYF. The CDR3 coding sequence is TGCGCCAGCAGCTTGGTTCCGGCGGAACTCTCTGGAAACACCATATATTTT.

The chain has TRBV11-1 and TRBJ2-7, with 7 bases matching TRBD2. The CDR3 runs 14 residues. Germline values: CDR1 SGHAT, CDR2 FQDESV (reference sequence). Trimming removed 5 bases from V and 4 bases from J; junction bases left unmatched: 8. CDR3 region: CASSPRSGGYEQYF. The CDR3 nucleotides are TGTGCCAGCAGCCCCCGGTCGGGAGGATACGAGCAGTACTTC.

The J gene is TRBJ2-1, the V gene TRBV16; TRBD2 aligns across 11 bases. Germline CDR1 reads KGHSY; CDR2 reads FQNENV. The CDR3 is made up of 16 amino acids. V trimming: 6 bases; J trimming: 3 bases; junction bases outside the gene matches: 7. The CDR3 spells CASSSTSGGYYNEQFF. In nucleotides, the CDR3 is TGTGCCAGCAGTAGCACTAGCGGGGGCTACTACAATGAGCAGTTCTTC.

The V gene is TRBV29-1, the J gene TRBJ1-1, with unresolved D. Per germline, CDR1 SQVTM and CDR2 ANQGSEA. This CDR3 has 12 residues. Between the trimmed V and J ends, which lost 2 bases and 1 base, there was a span of 5 bases. CDR3 in amino acids: CSVERANTEAFF. The DNA of the CDR3 is TGCAGCGTTGAACGAGCGAACACTGAAGCTTTCTTT.

This chain connects TRBV12-2 to TRBJ2-7; the table's D call, TRBD2, was not checked against the DNA. TRBV12-2 is tagged as a pseudogene. The CDR3 loop spans 16 amino acids. CDR3: CASRLRGGASSYEQYF. The CDR3 DNA follows: TGTGCAAGTCGCTTAAGAGGGGGGGCGAGCTCCTACGAGCAGTACTTC.

The rearrangement links TRBV25-1 to TRBJ1-4, with TRBD1 matching 9 bases. Germline-derived CDR1 and CDR2 are MGHDK and SYGVNS. This CDR3 has 14 amino acids. V lost 6 bases to trimming and J lost 10 bases; unmatched junction nucleotides: 9. CDR3 bases: TGTGCCAGCAGCCTACAGGGGGCGCGGGTAAAACTGTTTTTT. It encodes CASSLQGARVKLFF. Variable domain in full (rest from reference TRBV25-1 and TRBJ1-4): EADIYQTPRYLVIGTGKKITLECSQTMGHDKMYWYQQDPGMELHLIHYSYGVNSTEKGDLSSESTVSRIRTEHFPLTLESARPSHTSQYLCASSLQGARVKLFFGSGTQLSVL.

V usage is TRBV9 and J usage is TRBJ2-4; TRBD2 aligns across 14 bases. In germline, CDR1 is SGDLS, CDR2 YYNGEE. The junction had 20 bases not matched to a gene; V was cut back by 3 bases and J by 3 bases. This CDR3 has 22 amino acids. This chain's CDR3 is CASSAPAPGLAGVGAGKNIQYF. The DNA for the CDR3 is TGTGCCAGCAGCGCACCAGCCCCGGGACTAGCGGGAGTTGGGGCTGGCAAAAACATTCAGTACTTC.

This sequence joins TRBV28 and TRBJ2-7, with D possibly TRBD2 on 6 matching bases. Germline-derived CDR1 and CDR2 are MDHEN and SYDVKM. V lost 2 bases and J 0 bases, leaving 11 bases between the germline ends. The CDR3 length is 15 residues. Written as DNA, the CDR3 is TGTGCCAGCAGTTTAGGGCTAGCGAGCTCCTACGAGCAGTACTTC. It yields the protein CASSLGLASSYEQYF.

The chain has TRBV5-4 and TRBJ2-1; 8 bases agree with TRBD1. The CDR3 has 15 amino acids. Germline trimming cut 4 bases from V and 0 bases from J; bases unmatched to any gene: 3. Germline lookup yields CDR1 SGHNT and CDR2 YYREEE (reference sequence). CDR3 DNA sequence: TGTGCCAGCAGCCGACAGGGGAGCTCCTACAATGAGCAGTTCTTC. It yields the protein CASSRQGSSYNEQFF. The complete variable domain, with remaining parts taken from reference TRBV5-4 and TRBJ2-1, reads ETGVTQSPTHLIKTRGQQVTLRCSSQSGHNTVSWYQQALGQGPQFIFQYYREEENGRGNFPPRFSGLQFPNYSSELNVNALELDDSALYLCASSRQGSSYNEQFFGPGTRLTVL.

The chain combines TRBV18 with TRBJ1-4; 7 bases align to TRBD1. The trim removed 3 bases at V and 11 bases at J, leaving 15 bases unmatched. The CDR3 has 16 residues. Germline loops: CDR1 KGHSH, CDR2 LQKENI. The CDR3 loop reads CASSPPGQNPMSKLFF. DNA of the CDR3: TGTGCCAGCTCACCCCCGGGACAGAATCCGATGAGTAAACTGTTTTTT.